This is a list of T cell receptor beta chains from one sample in a study of CXCR3-negative and CXCR3-positive naive CD8 T cells. TCRdb reworked the 5' RACE reads into one entry per CDR3 protein, no DNA. The sample features around 90,000 distinct CDR3 sequences, with 0.9% to 1.2% in its top ten. The sample comprised naive CXCR3- CD8+ T cells from blood. All receptors come from a human donor in good health. Some clones in this sample may be carry-over from other donors' samples. The CDR3 runs from the conserved cysteine through the conserved F or W. The order of the fields is V gene, J gene, CDR3 protein.

v_gene: TRBV5-1
j_gene: TRBJ2-1
CDR3aa: CASSLAITPTSYNEQFF

v_gene: TRBV12-3/TRBV12-4
j_gene: TRBJ2-2
CDR3aa: CASSTNTGELFF

v_gene: TRBV7-8
j_gene: TRBJ2-7
CDR3aa: CASSSPGGGHYEQYF

v_gene: TRBV6-2/TRBV6-3
j_gene: TRBJ2-7
CDR3aa: CASSSPPGQTYEQYF

v_gene: TRBV5-1
j_gene: TRBJ1-1
CDR3aa: CASSLETQTNTEAFF

v_gene: TRBV7-9
j_gene: TRBJ1-2
CDR3aa: CASSPGLPDGYTF

v_gene: TRBV5-6
j_gene: TRBJ2-7
CDR3aa: CASSPSGSTNPYEQYF

v_gene: TRBV4-2
j_gene: TRBJ1-4
CDR3aa: CASSQDNGGGEKLFF

v_gene: TRBV29-1
j_gene: TRBJ2-7
CDR3aa: CSARDSFLSSYEQYF

v_gene: TRBV9
j_gene: TRBJ1-1
CDR3aa: CASSQFVDGEAFF

v_gene: TRBV29-1
j_gene: TRBJ2-7
CDR3aa: CSVVSYRGQSYEQYF

v_gene: TRBV28
j_gene: TRBJ2-7
CDR3aa: CASSYVRGPGQYF

v_gene: TRBV20-1
j_gene: TRBJ1-1
CDR3aa: CSARQGSWLVNTEAFF

v_gene: TRBV27
j_gene: TRBJ1-5
CDR3aa: CASSPRTGDQPQHF

v_gene: TRBV29-1
j_gene: TRBJ2-3
CDR3aa: CSTPEPASTDTQYF

v_gene: TRBV15
j_gene: TRBJ1-1
CDR3aa: CATSGDRNTEAFF

v_gene: TRBV20-1
j_gene: TRBJ2-1
CDR3aa: CSARARGYGVWNEQFF

v_gene: TRBV29-1
j_gene: TRBJ2-4
CDR3aa: CSVVDGNIQYF

v_gene: TRBV6-5
j_gene: TRBJ1-2
CDR3aa: CASSYSQGDYGYTF

v_gene: TRBV4-3
j_gene: TRBJ2-7
CDR3aa: CASSQGRASSYEQYF

v_gene: TRBV29-1
j_gene: TRBJ2-2
CDR3aa: CSVEQAGANTGELFF

v_gene: TRBV29-1
j_gene: TRBJ2-7
CDR3aa: CSVVGTSYEQYF

v_gene: TRBV5-6
j_gene: TRBJ1-1
CDR3aa: CASSLPSGPKSTEAFF

v_gene: TRBV29-1
j_gene: TRBJ2-1
CDR3aa: CSVDARAGDHNEQFF

v_gene: TRBV7-9
j_gene: TRBJ1-6
CDR3aa: CASSFEGTGPMPLHF

v_gene: TRBV28
j_gene: TRBJ1-1
CDR3aa: CASSLAAGGGTEAFF

v_gene: TRBV29-1
j_gene: TRBJ2-7
CDR3aa: CSVQGGFYEQYF

v_gene: TRBV20-1
j_gene: TRBJ1-2
CDR3aa: CSARILGESYGYTF

v_gene: TRBV7-8
j_gene: TRBJ2-3
CDR3aa: CASSSTWGAPNTDTQYF

v_gene: TRBV28
j_gene: TRBJ2-3
CDR3aa: CASSLQRDTQYF

v_gene: TRBV7-8
j_gene: TRBJ2-7
CDR3aa: CASSFQQSSYEQYF

v_gene: TRBV7-8
j_gene: TRBJ1-2
CDR3aa: CASSLTGVDNYGYTF

v_gene: TRBV28
j_gene: TRBJ2-5
CDR3aa: CASSSDRQETQYF

v_gene: TRBV29-1
j_gene: TRBJ2-1
CDR3aa: CSVDPGTRNNEQFF

v_gene: TRBV12-3/TRBV12-4
j_gene: TRBJ2-1
CDR3aa: CASSRRSGVSYNEQFF

v_gene: TRBV27
j_gene: TRBJ2-7
CDR3aa: CASSITGTYEQYF

v_gene: TRBV29-1
j_gene: TRBJ1-1
CDR3aa: CSVTMGQDPEAFF

v_gene: TRBV13
j_gene: TRBJ2-3
CDR3aa: CATSRGADTQYF

v_gene: TRBV29-1
j_gene: TRBJ2-1
CDR3aa: CSVEGLSYNEQFF

v_gene: TRBV7-3
j_gene: TRBJ2-5
CDR3aa: CASSLIGTGDETQYF

v_gene: TRBV3-1
j_gene: TRBJ2-1
CDR3aa: CASSLGRTVGRNEQFF

v_gene: TRBV12-3/TRBV12-4
j_gene: TRBJ1-5
CDR3aa: CASSYGENQPQHF

v_gene: TRBV11-3
j_gene: TRBJ2-1
CDR3aa: CASRTSRGYYNEQFF

v_gene: TRBV15
j_gene: TRBJ2-7
CDR3aa: CATSMGQGAHEQYF

v_gene: TRBV5-5
j_gene: TRBJ2-7
CDR3aa: CASSHRGDEQYF

v_gene: TRBV15
j_gene: TRBJ2-3
CDR3aa: CATSRGPDRGTDTQYF

v_gene: TRBV5-8
j_gene: TRBJ2-1
CDR3aa: CASSWTAARESEQFF

v_gene: TRBV7-9
j_gene: TRBJ2-1
CDR3aa: CASSIPTGLYNEQFF

v_gene: TRBV30
j_gene: TRBJ1-1
CDR3aa: CAWSVPPNTEAFF

v_gene: TRBV11-2
j_gene: TRBJ2-7
CDR3aa: CASSLGAKNEQYF

v_gene: TRBV7-9
j_gene: TRBJ2-7
CDR3aa: CASSLDNEQYF

v_gene: TRBV29-1
j_gene: TRBJ2-7
CDR3aa: CSVSGTAYEQYF

v_gene: TRBV7-9
j_gene: TRBJ2-7
CDR3aa: CASSVTSGLSYEQYF

v_gene: TRBV29-1
j_gene: TRBJ2-2
CDR3aa: CSASDSPLANTGELFF

v_gene: TRBV10-3
j_gene: TRBJ1-6
CDR3aa: CASGGIQEPLHF

v_gene: TRBV7-8
j_gene: TRBJ2-2
CDR3aa: CASSLAGGAGANTGELFF

v_gene: TRBV12-3/TRBV12-4
j_gene: TRBJ2-5
CDR3aa: CASSFAGQGETQYF

v_gene: TRBV5-5
j_gene: TRBJ2-2
CDR3aa: CASSSYPARLNTGELFF